These 21 T cell receptor beta chains originate from one sample sequenced in a study of T cells in localized non-small cell lung cancer. Assay used: immunoSEQ multiplex PCR; TCRdb lists only in-frame clones, some missing. The sample shows about 25,000 clones, approximately 90% of them seen only once. Sequencing was performed on peripheral blood, taken before any cancer treatment. These receptors all stem from a woman aged 35-70 years with stage I lung adenocarcinoma.

This chain joins TRBV7-9 and TRBJ2-7; D is uncertain. Trimming removed 0 bases from V and 0 bases from J, with 6 bases in between. From germline, CDR1 is SEHNR and CDR2 FQNEAQ (reference sequence). The CDR3 is made up of 14 amino acids. The CDR3 DNA is TGTGCCAGCAGCTTAGCGCCGAGCTCCTACGAGCAGTACTTC. Translating it yields CASSLAPSSYEQYF.

This clone was detected only once. J is TRBJ2-4 and V is TRBV5-1; 8 positions match TRBD2. The J segment lost 0 bases and the V segment lost 0 bases, leaving 5 bases of the junction unmatched. This CDR3 is built from 17 residues. Looked up from germline, CDR1 is SGHRS and CDR2 is YFSETQ. CDR3 in amino acids: CASSLAPGRVAKNIQYF. DNA of the CDR3: TGCGCCAGCAGCTTGGCCCCCGGGAGGGTAGCCAAAAACATTCAGTACTTC.

The rearrangement uses TRBV28 and TRBJ2-4; 7 nucleotides match TRBD1. Germline V CDR1 and CDR2: MDHEN, SYDVKM. This CDR3 comprises 16 residues. Trimming at V came to 6 bases and at J to 3 bases, leaving 11 bases not matched to a gene. In nucleotides, the CDR3 is TGTGCCAGCAGAGCCGGACAGGTCGGTGGCAAAAACATTCAGTACTTC. Residues: CASRAGQVGGKNIQYF.

The chain links TRBV6-1 to TRBJ2-6, with TRBD1 as a possible D gene (5 bases). The germline V gene encodes CDR1 MNHNS and CDR2 SASEGT. Deletions cut 1 base from V and 3 bases from J, with 7 bases between. The CDR3 covers 15 residues. DNA for the CDR3: TGTGCCAGCAGTGAAGATAGGGGTGGGGCCAACGTCCTGACTTTC. Protein: CASSEDRGGANVLTF.

The J gene is TRBJ1-1, the V gene TRBV11-2; 7 bases are shared with TRBD1. CDR3 length: 15 amino acids. Germline trimming cut 5 bases from V and 5 bases from J; bases unmatched to any gene: 11. CDR1 and CDR2 from the germline V gene are SGHAT and FQNNGV. DNA for the CDR3: TGTGCCAGCAGCCCAGCGACAGGGTTAGGAACTGAAGCTTTCTTT. It is translated as CASSPATGLGTEAFF.

The gene calls are TRBV19 and TRBJ2-1, with D perhaps TRBD2 (5 bases). Germline CDR1 is LNHDA and CDR2 is SQIVND (reference sequence). This CDR3 has 14 residues. V lost 8 bases and J lost 0, with 11 bases in between. CDR3 protein: CASQERFSYNEQFF. The CDR3, as DNA: TGTGCCAGTCAGGAGCGGTTCTCCTACAATGAGCAGTTCTTC.

The rearrangement joins TRBV28 to TRBJ2-1; D may correspond to TRBD1 or TRBD2 (6 bases each). CDR3 size: 15 residues. Germline V lookup: CDR1 MDHEN, CDR2 SYDVKM. V gave up 7 bases and J gave up 2 bases, with 15 bases separating them. CDR3 amino acids: CASTTGATTYNEQFF. Written as DNA, the CDR3 is TGTGCCAGCACTACGGGGGCTACGACCTACAATGAGCAGTTCTTC.

This clone has just one count. This sequence joins TRBV6-5 and TRBJ2-3, with D unresolved. The CDR3 contains 12 residues. From germline, CDR1 is MNHEY and CDR2 SVGAGI. Trimming shortened V by 4 bases and J by 3 bases, and 5 bases separated the two germline ends. CDR3 region: CASSSRTDTQYF. The CDR3 nucleotides read TGTGCCAGCAGTTCAAGGACAGATACGCAGTATTTT.

This clone appeared once. The CDR3 is CASSPGQLMTTYEQYF. For the CDR3, the DNA is TGTGCCAGCAGCCCGGGACAGCTCATGACAACCTACGAGCAGTACTTC. The chain has TRBV7-8 and TRBJ2-7; the match to TRBD1 covers 7 bases. Looked up from germline, CDR1 is SGHVS and CDR2 is FQNEAQ. J gave up 2 bases and V 5 bases, and 12 bases lay outside the gene matches. The CDR3 extends over 16 amino acids.

The chain has TRBV21-1 and TRBJ2-4. TRBV21-1 is recorded as a pseudogene. The CDR3 sequence is 16 residues long. CDR3 DNA: TGTGCCAGCAGCAAACCTAAAAGGCTAGCCAAAAACATTCAGTACTTC. It codes for CASSKPKRLAKNIQYF.

J is TRBJ1-5 and V is TRBV30; no reliable D call. CDR1 GTSNPN and CDR2 SVGIG come from the germline V gene (reference sequence). The V gene lost 5 bases and the J gene lost 0 bases, with 8 bases spanning the gap. The CDR3 loop spans 13 amino acids. CDR3: CAWSSNSNQPQHF. CDR3 bases: TGTGCCTGGTCTTCAAATAGCAATCAGCCCCAGCATTTT. The full variable domain, its missing parts supplied by reference TRBV30 and TRBJ1-5, is SQTIHQWPATLVQPVGSPLSLECTVEGTSNPNLYWYRQAAGRGLQLLFYSVGIGQISSEVPQNLSASRPQDRQFILSSKKLLLSDSGFYLCAWSSNSNQPQHFGDGTRLSIL.

The gene calls are TRBV6-1 and TRBJ1-1; no firm D call. Germline assignment: CDR1 MNHNS and CDR2 SASEGT. The CDR3 is 10 residues long. V was trimmed by 10 bases and J by 7 bases, leaving 10 bases between them. DNA of the CDR3: TGTGCCACCGGACCTTATGAAGCTTTCTTT. It yields the protein CATGPYEAFF.

The rearrangement joins TRBV19 to TRBJ2-7; D not resolved. Trimming took off 3 bases at V and 6 bases at J, with 12 bases between the two ends. CDR3 size: 13 residues. Germline lookup yields CDR1 LNHDA and CDR2 SQIVND (reference sequence). Here the CDR3 reads CASSIRPNGEQYF. The CDR3 region has the DNA TGTGCCAGTAGTATTAGGCCGAACGGCGAGCAGTACTTC. The full variable domain, its missing parts supplied by reference TRBV19 and TRBJ2-7, is DGGITQSPKYLFRKEGQNVTLSCEQNLNHDAMYWYRQDPGQGLRLIYYSQIVNDFQKGDIAEGYSVSREKKESFPLTVTSAQKNPTAFYLCASSIRPNGEQYFGPGTRLTVT.

This clone was counted between two and nine times. V is TRBV28 and J is TRBJ2-1; 10 bases line up with TRBD2. The CDR3 sequence is 17 residues long. The germline gives CDR1 MDHEN, CDR2 SYDVKM. Germline trimming cut 7 bases from V and 0 bases from J; bases unmatched to any gene: 9. This CDR3 is CASTSSGSLSSYNEQFF. The CDR3 DNA is TGTGCCAGCACCTCTAGCGGGAGTTTGAGCTCCTACAATGAGCAGTTCTTC.

The J gene is TRBJ2-3, the V gene TRBV11-1; D gene ambiguous. The CDR3 spans 13 residues. Trimming removed 4 bases at V and 4 bases at J, with 9 bases between. CDR1 SGHAT and CDR2 FQDESV come from the germline V gene (reference sequence). CDR3 protein: CASSSQRPDTQYF. The CDR3 DNA sequence: TGTGCCAGCAGCTCACAAAGGCCAGATACGCAGTATTTT.

This clone was recorded a few times. The chain links TRBV9 to TRBJ2-6, with D hard to call. This CDR3 is 13 amino acids long. Trimming stripped 3 bases from V and 0 bases from J, with 1 base between. CDR1 is SGDLS and CDR2 is YYNGEE in the germline V gene. CDR3 coding DNA: TGTGCCAGCAGCGCCTCTGGGGCCAACGTCCTGACTTTC. Protein sequence: CASSASGANVLTF.

Here the CDR3 reads CASSEGDRYNEKLFF. The CDR3 nucleotides read TGTGCCAGCAGTGAAGGGGACAGATATAATGAAAAACTGTTTTTT. The rearrangement uses TRBV6-1 and TRBJ1-4; 7 bases map to TRBD1. V shed 1 base, J shed 4 bases, and the junction held 3 bases outside the gene matches. The CDR3 length is 15 residues. Germline V CDR1 and CDR2: MNHNS, SASEGT.

The J gene is TRBJ2-5, the V gene TRBV9; 12 positions agree with TRBD2. The CDR3 has 15 amino acids. The trim removed 4 bases at V and 5 bases at J, leaving 6 bases unmatched. Germline CDR1 is SGDLS and CDR2 is YYNGEE. The CDR3, as DNA: TGTGCCAGCAGCCTGAGACTAGCGGGAGTCGAGACCCAGTACTTC. This gives the protein CASSLRLAGVETQYF.

The CDR3 loop is CASSQQGPVYEQYF. DNA of the CDR3: TGTGCCAGCAGCCAGCAGGGTCCCGTCTACGAGCAGTACTTC. This chain joins TRBV5-5 and TRBJ2-7; TRBD1 is a possible D gene (5 bases). Trimming took 4 bases from V and 3 from J, leaving 14 bases between them. Germline V lookup: CDR1 SGHKS, CDR2 YYEKEE (reference sequence). The CDR3 covers 14 residues.

The chain carries TRBV7-9 and TRBJ2-5; the match to TRBD1 covers 8 bases. The CDR3 contains 17 residues. Unmatched junction bases numbered 9, after V lost 1 base and J lost 2 bases. The germline CDR1 and CDR2 sequences are SEHNR and FQNEAQ (reference sequence). DNA for the CDR3: TGTGCCAGCAGCTTAGTTCACCAGGGGGCCGGACAAGAGACCCAGTACTTC. Translated: CASSLVHQGAGQETQYF.

V is TRBV4-1 and J is TRBJ2-2; unclear D gene. The germline gives CDR1 MGHRA, CDR2 YSYEKL. There are 16 residues in the CDR3. V was cut by 4 bases and J by 3 bases, with 15 bases left in between. DNA of the CDR3: TGCGCCAGCAGCCGATACCAGGACCAATACACCGGGGAGCTGTTTTTT. Translation: CASSRYQDQYTGELFF.